The 20 T cell receptor beta chains in this list originate from one sample, sequenced in a study of blood T cell repertoires in COVID-19. The assay was immunoSEQ multiplex PCR, and TCRdb's table has in-frame clones only and misses some. The repertoire consists of 200,000 to 250,000 clones, with roughly 88% occurring once and the leading ten covering approximately 3.7%. Input material: PBMCs or T cells enriched from blood (not recorded which). These TCRs come from a woman in her twenties or thirties who had been exposed to COVID-19.

The chain is built from TRBV2 and TRBJ2-6; tentative D call: TRBD1 (5 bases). Trimming took off 3 bases at V and 0 bases at J, with 18 bases between the two ends. This CDR3 contains 19 residues. Germline lookup yields CDR1 SNHLY and CDR2 FYNNEI. CDR3 DNA sequence: TGTGCCAGCAGTGACCGACGACAGCGTCTGCACTCTGGGGCCAACGTCCTGACTTTC. Encoded protein: CASSDRRQRLHSGANVLTF.

The rearrangement joins TRBV30 to TRBJ1-4; no definite D call. CDR3 length equals 14 residues. V was pared by 4 bases and J by 0 bases, with 9 bases between. The germline gives CDR1 GTSNPN, CDR2 SVGIG (reference sequence). Here the CDR3 DNA reads TGTGCCTGGATGGGCCTTGCAACTAATGAAAAACTGTTTTTT. It is translated as CAWMGLATNEKLFF.

V and J are TRBV6-5 and TRBJ2-7; 12 bases align to TRBD2. V was pared by 7 bases and J by 3 bases, with 7 bases of the junction left unmatched. This CDR3 has 15 residues. In germline, CDR1 is MNHEY, CDR2 SVGAGI. In DNA form, the CDR3 reads TGTGCCAGCACCAGAGGACTAGCGGGGATCTACGAGCAGTACTTC. Translation: CASTRGLAGIYEQYF.

This clone was seen once. V gene TRBV5-1 combines with J gene TRBJ2-7; 7 positions match TRBD1. The CDR3 runs to 15 residues. The V segment lost 0 bases and the J segment 7 bases; nucleotides outside the gene matches: 10. Germline V CDR1 and CDR2: SGHRS, YFSETQ. The CDR3 coding sequence is TGCGCCAGCAGCTTGGAGTTTGACAGGGTGAGGGAGCAGTACTTC. This codes for CASSLEFDRVREQYF.

This clone was detected once. This rearrangement joins TRBV12-3 or TRBV12-4 to TRBJ2-7; D is unresolved. V was cut by 1 base and J by 2 bases, with 6 bases left in between. This CDR3 contains 13 residues. The CDR3 region is CASSLGGPYEQYF. DNA for the CDR3: TGTGCCAGCAGTTTAGGAGGCCCCTACGAGCAGTACTTC.

The chain is built from TRBV7-8 and TRBJ1-3, with D unresolved. Germline CDR1 and CDR2: SGHVS and FQNEAQ. The CDR3 sequence is 13 residues long. Trimming took 11 bases from V and 0 from J, leaving 11 bases between them. Here the CDR3 reads CAGRADSGNTIYF. CDR3 nucleotide sequence: TGTGCCGGGCGGGCAGACTCTGGAAACACCATATATTTT.

The V gene is TRBV4-2, the J gene TRBJ2-1, with 14 nucleotides matching TRBD2. Germline values: CDR1 LGHNA, CDR2 YNFKEQ. The CDR3 length is 19 residues. With V trimmed by 2 bases and J by 9 bases, 15 bases remained unmatched. This CDR3 is CASSQRVSLEGLAGGEQFF. The DNA of the CDR3 is TGTGCCAGCAGCCAAAGGGTCAGTTTAGAAGGACTAGCGGGAGGTGAGCAGTTCTTC.

V and J are TRBV7-2 and TRBJ2-7; TRBD2 aligns across 7 bases. This CDR3 contains 16 residues. Germline lookup yields CDR1 SGHTA and CDR2 FQGNSA. V lost 5 bases and J lost 6; bases outside the gene matches: 16. CDR3 sequence (DNA): TGTGCCAGCAGCCCCGGCCCTGGGGCGGGAGAAGGCGAGCAGTACTTC. Protein product: CASSPGPGAGEGEQYF.

The chain couples TRBV28 to TRBJ2-3, with a weak D call TRBD2 (5 bases). The CDR3 runs to 15 residues. V shed 1 base and J shed 0 bases, with 8 bases lying between them. Germline V gene lookup returns CDR1 MDHEN and CDR2 SYDVKM. The CDR3 nucleotides are TGTGCCAGCAGTTTATTGGGAGCTAGCACAGATACGCAGTATTTT. Translating it yields CASSLLGASTDTQYF.

The rearrangement uses TRBV30 and TRBJ2-7, with 7 bases aligning to TRBD2. Germline V gives CDR1 GTSNPN, CDR2 SVGIG (reference sequence). J gave up 5 bases and V 4 bases, and 8 bases lay outside the gene matches. This CDR3 is built from 13 residues. The CDR3 DNA reads TGTGCCTGGACGGGGGGAGATTTCCACGAGCAGTACTTC. Protein product: CAWTGGDFHEQYF.

The V gene is TRBV6-2 or TRBV6-3, the J gene TRBJ2-5; 9 bases line up with TRBD2. Germline lookup yields CDR1 MNHEY and CDR2 SVGEGT. The trim removed 4 bases at V and 6 bases at J, leaving 12 bases unmatched. CDR3 length equals 16 residues. The CDR3 sequence: CASSSSSSGRRQTQYF. In nucleotides, the CDR3 is TGTGCCAGCAGTTCCTCAAGTAGCGGGAGAAGACAGACCCAGTACTTC.

The genes are TRBV5-5 and TRBJ2-1, with 9 bases matching TRBD1. Germline CDR1 SGHKS, CDR2 YYEKEE (reference sequence). The CDR3 consists of 13 residues. V gave up 7 bases and J gave up 6 bases; unmatched junction bases: 5. The CDR3 spells CASLDRGSNEQFF. In nucleotides, the CDR3 is TGTGCCAGCCTCGACAGGGGGAGCAATGAGCAGTTCTTC.

CDR3 sequence: CAWSETDRETYEQYF. CDR3 DNA: TGTGCCTGGAGCGAAACGGACAGAGAGACCTACGAGCAGTACTTC. The chain recombines TRBV30 with TRBJ2-7, with D tentatively TRBD1 (6 bases). The CDR3 runs to 15 residues. V shed 3 bases and J shed 2 bases, with 17 bases lying between them. From germline, CDR1 is GTSNPN and CDR2 SVGIG (reference sequence).

The chain employs TRBV11-2 and TRBJ1-5; TRBD1 is a possible D gene (5 bases). Trimming left V 1 base short and J 7 bases short, with 11 bases between. The length of the CDR3 is 14 residues. CDR1 and CDR2 from the germline V gene are SGHAT and FQNNGV. Here the CDR3 reads CASSLVQGGQPQHF. DNA for the CDR3: TGTGCCAGCAGCTTAGTTCAGGGCGGCCAGCCCCAGCATTTT.

The genes are TRBV5-1 and TRBJ2-3; TRBD1 aligns across 9 bases. The V and J ends lost 7 bases and 2 bases, in that order; junction bases with no gene match: 8. Per the germline V gene, CDR1 is SGHRS and CDR2 is YFSETQ. This CDR3 contains 15 residues. In nucleotides, the CDR3 is TGCGCCAGCTCCCCGGGACAGGGCTACACAGATACGCAGTATTTT. This gives the protein CASSPGQGYTDTQYF.

This sequence joins TRBV30 and TRBJ1-1, with a weak D call TRBD1 (5 bases). Looked up from germline, CDR1 is GTSNPN and CDR2 is SVGIG (reference sequence). This CDR3 contains 15 residues. V was clipped by 7 bases and J by 1 base, with 19 bases between them. CDR3 nucleotide sequence: TGTGCCTCCCGGAGACTCGGGGGTCCGAACACTGAAGCTTTCTTT. Protein: CASRRLGGPNTEAFF.

This chain connects TRBV6-1 to TRBJ2-7; D may be TRBD1 (6 bases). CDR1 and CDR2 (germline): MNHNS, SASEGT. The CDR3 loop spans 15 amino acids. Trimming stripped 0 bases from V and 12 bases from J, with 21 bases between. This chain's CDR3 is CASSEAGQILAILYF. For the CDR3, the DNA is TGTGCCAGCAGTGAAGCGGGACAAATTCTGGCAATTCTGTACTTC.

The chain is built from TRBV4-2 and TRBJ1-1; 8 bases line up with TRBD1. CDR3 size: 16 residues. Losses at the gene ends were 1 base for V and 5 bases for J; bases not matched to a gene: 9. Per the germline V gene, CDR1 is LGHNA and CDR2 is YNFKEQ. The DNA for the CDR3 is TGTGCCAGCAGCCAAGGGTCAGGGGGCGCAAAAACTGAAGCTTTCTTT. Translated: CASSQGSGGAKTEAFF.

This rearrangement joins TRBV7-6 to TRBJ2-1, with TRBD1 identical over 12 bases. The CDR3 sequence is 16 residues long. Germline CDR1 reads SGHVS; CDR2 reads FNYEAQ. Losses at the gene ends were 3 bases for V and 5 bases for J; bases not matched to a gene: 5. The chain's CDR3 is CASSLGQGAPNNEQFF. In nucleotides, the CDR3 is TGTGCCAGCAGCTTGGGACAGGGGGCCCCAAACAATGAGCAGTTCTTC.

The chain links TRBV28 to TRBJ1-5; D not resolved. Germline CDR1 is MDHEN and CDR2 is SYDVKM. The CDR3 has 12 amino acids. V lost 5 bases to trimming and J lost 6 bases, with 8 bases between them. This CDR3 reads CASSGEAQPQHF. CDR3 DNA sequence: TGTGCCAGCAGTGGGGAGGCTCAGCCCCAGCATTTT.